This T cell receptor (beta chain) was recorded in a study of CD8 T cells in Susac syndrome. In its sample, this clonotype was seen once. RNA in amounts of roughly 0.5 to 1 ug was reverse transcribed with random hexamers. Amplification of TCR beta CDR3 across 54 Vbeta and 13 Jbeta was performed with immunoSEQ multiplex PCR. TCRdb re-called the immunoSEQ multiplex PCR reads through MiXCR, storing one row per CDR3 protein. Found here are 130,000 or so distinct CDR3 sequences, around 96% of them singletons; the top ten hold about 0.11%. Both CD4+ and CD8+ T cells were negatively isolated, and TEMRA cells underwent FACS enrichment. The sequence derives from a human donor with multiple sclerosis. Sequencing input: CD4+ T cells from PBMCs.

Here the CDR3 DNA reads TGCGCCAGCAGCTTAGGAGCTAGCGGGGCCCTTGGGTACTTC. This encodes CASSLGASGALGYF. The chain joins TRBV5-1 to TRBJ2-7; 9 nucleotides match TRBD2. V shed 2 bases and J 12 bases; nucleotides not matched to a gene: 12. The germline V gene encodes CDR1 SGHRS and CDR2 YFSETQ. This CDR3 is 14 amino acids long.